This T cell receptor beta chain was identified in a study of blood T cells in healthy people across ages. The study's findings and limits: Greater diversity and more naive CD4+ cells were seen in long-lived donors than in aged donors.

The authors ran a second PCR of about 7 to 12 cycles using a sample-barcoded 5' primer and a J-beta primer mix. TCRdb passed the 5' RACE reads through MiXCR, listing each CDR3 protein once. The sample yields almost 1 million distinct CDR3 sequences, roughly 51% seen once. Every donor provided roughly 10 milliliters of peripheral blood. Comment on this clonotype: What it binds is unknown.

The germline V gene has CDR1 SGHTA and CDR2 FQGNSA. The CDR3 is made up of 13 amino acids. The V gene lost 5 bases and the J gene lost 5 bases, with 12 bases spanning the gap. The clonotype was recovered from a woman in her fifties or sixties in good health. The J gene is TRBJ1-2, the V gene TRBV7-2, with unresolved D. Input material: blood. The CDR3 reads CASSPSPWYGYTF. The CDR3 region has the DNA TGTGCCAGCAGCCCATCGCCTTGGTATGGCTACACCTTC.